This TCR beta chain appears in the sequencing data of a study of cytomegalovirus exposure and HLA in healthy donors. Unmatched junction bases numbered 3, after V lost 0 bases and J lost 6 bases. Germline values: CDR1 SGHRS, CDR2 YFSETQ. The CDR3 sequence is 16 residues long. It was with 60 Vbeta and 13 Jbeta primers that the PCR ran. Generated by immunoSEQ multiplex PCR, the TCRdb table keeps only in-frame clones and is missing some. The table lists roughly 110,000 clones, around 73% of them singletons. The V gene is TRBV5-1, the J gene TRBJ2-2; 12 positions agree with TRBD2. The TCR was taken from a man aged 25-40 years in good health and CMV-seronegative. Sequencing used PBMCs. CDR3 amino acids: CASSLGLAGAPGELFF. In DNA form, the CDR3 reads TGCGCCAGCAGCTTGGGACTAGCGGGAGCCCCCGGGGAGCTGTTTTTT.